Described below is a single T cell receptor beta chain sequence and its context. It lacks a known antigen. No clone much larger than this one lies a single base away; base qualities are absent. Libraries were made using the immunoSEQ multiplex PCR assay. TCRdb took this table from immuneACCESS and kept in-frame rearrangements with V and J called. Such tables lack part of the clones; where checked against another copy, unresolved V genes explain under half of the gap, and the rest is unexplained. The sample records around 50,000 clones, 91% of which are singletons. The top ten clones comprise 0.95% to 1.5% of the sample. This sample stems from a study of T cell changes during pregnancy in multiple sclerosis (dated by TCRdb to the late 2010s). Broadly, across the study: In women with multiple sclerosis, the researchers looked at how the T cell repertoire shifted as pregnancy progressed.

From cysteine to phenylalanine, the CDR3 is 13 amino acids long. Of the read, only the CDR3 DNA is kept; its 39 bases are in frame from base 1. The germline V gene encodes CDR1 SEHNR and CDR2 FQNEAQ (reference sequence). Trimming removed 4 bases from V and 7 bases from J; the gene matches leave 0 bases unexplained. This TCR derives from a female donor in good health, enrolled as a control in a pregnancy study. Sequenced here: peripheral blood, sampled after pregnancy. The rearrangement combines TRBV7-9 with TRBJ2-3; TRBD2 aligns with 12 central bases. The DNA sequence is as follows: TGTGCCAGCAGCTGGACTAGCGGGAATACGCAGTATTTT. It translates to CASSWTSGNTQYF.